This T cell receptor (beta chain) was recovered during a study of cytomegalovirus exposure and HLA in healthy donors. Donors showed nominal health when sampled, although they likely had unrecorded immune exposures. In the case of this clone: Its antigen is undetermined.

Study results and caveats: In a later analysis, donors in an Asian-associated ancestry cluster reportedly had fewer N-insertions in productive TCRs than the cohort mean.

Amplification used 60 Vbeta primers and 13 Jbeta primers. Measured with immunoSEQ multiplex PCR; TCRdb has only the in-frame clones, and not every one. The top ten clones hold 2% to 3% of a sample with some 150,000 clones, 70% to 90% of them seen once. The CDR3 spans 13 residues. Germline V gene data show CDR1 as MNHEY and CDR2 as SVGAGI. Trimming left V 9 bases short and J 1 base short, with 12 bases between. Sequencing was performed on PBMCs. This clonotype was obtained from a man aged 45-60 years in good health and CMV-seronegative. V gene TRBV6-5 combines with J gene TRBJ1-1; perhaps TRBD1 as D (5 bases). CDR3 DNA sequence: TGTGCCAGTGCCGGGACTGAGAACACTGAAGCTTTCTTT. Its translation: CASAGTENTEAFF.